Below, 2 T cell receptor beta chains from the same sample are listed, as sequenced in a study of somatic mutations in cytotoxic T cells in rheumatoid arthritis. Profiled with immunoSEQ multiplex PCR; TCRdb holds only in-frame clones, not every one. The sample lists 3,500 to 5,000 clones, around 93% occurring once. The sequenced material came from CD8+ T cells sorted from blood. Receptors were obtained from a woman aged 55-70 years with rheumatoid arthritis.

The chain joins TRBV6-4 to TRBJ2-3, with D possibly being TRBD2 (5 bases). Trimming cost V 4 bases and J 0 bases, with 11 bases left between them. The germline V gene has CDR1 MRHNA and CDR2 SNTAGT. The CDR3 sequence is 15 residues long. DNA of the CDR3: TGTGCCAGCAGTGCCGCCGAGGGTAGCACAGATACGCAGTATTTT. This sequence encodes CASSAAEGSTDTQYF.

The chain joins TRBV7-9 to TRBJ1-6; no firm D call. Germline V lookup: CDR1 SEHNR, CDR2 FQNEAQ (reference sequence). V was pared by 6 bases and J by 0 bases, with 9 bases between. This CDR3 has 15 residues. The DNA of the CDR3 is TGTGCCAGCAGGCCTTCGAGCTCCTATAATTCACCCCTCCACTTT. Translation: CASRPSSSYNSPLHF.